This T cell receptor (beta chain) was identified in a study of CXCR3-negative and CXCR3-positive naive CD8 T cells (dated 2019 in TCRdb). In terms of the full investigation: In total, 130 million to 150 million TRB reads were obtained, which works out to roughly 1.5 +/- 0.3 million reads per library. The diversity and physicochemical repertoire analyses included about a dozen donors pooled from two independent experiments. For the TRBV-TRBJ cluster analysis, the naive subsets came from 5 donors, while the memory cells came from 3 donors.

The CDR3 covers 19 residues, taking in both the cysteine and the phenylalanine. No DNA is recorded. The germline V gene specifies MNHEY as CDR1 and SVGEGT as CDR2. What the research found in general, with its limitations: Comparably high repertoire diversity was found in both naive subsets, whereas much lower repertoire diversity was found in memory CD8+ T cells. Within the same donor, TRBV-TRBJ usage looked similar between naive CXCR3-negative and CXCR3-positive cells, but memory cells had distinct patterns. Freshly isolated PBMCs were used for most assays because CXCR3 expression partially decreased after cryopreservation. Compared with CXCR3-negative naive cells, CXCR3-positive naive cells had TRB CDR3s with higher hydrophobicity (lower Kidera factor 4), lower energy, and higher strength and volume indices. Surface CD5, linked to self-reactivity in mice, was comparable between naive subsets; TCR interaction strength was therefore also inferred from TRB CDR3 physicochemical properties.

A word on this clonotype: Its binding antigen is unknown.

For each CD8+ T cell subset, flow sorting was done in triplicate, and 300,000 to 350,000 cells per subset went directly into RLT lysis buffer. To keep memory contaminants out, a stringent definition of naive CD8+ T cells was applied: CD45RO-CCR7+CD27+CD95-. Peripheral blood mononuclear cells were isolated from buffy coats using standard density gradient centrifugation. A FACSAria III was used to flow-sort naive CD8+ T cells into CXCR3-negative and CXCR3-positive populations. An RNeasy Mini Kit was used to extract total RNA from the sorted cells. Instrument used: NextSeq 550. The Human TCR Profiling Kit (MiLaboratory) was used to make UMI-labeled 5' RACE TRB cDNA libraries. The full amount of extracted RNA was used for cDNA synthesis, and the full amount of resulting cDNA was used for PCR amplification. Libraries were prepared in parallel with an identical number of PCR cycles. In the source study's methods: About 50,000 +/- 9,200 unique UMI-labeled TRB cDNA molecules per library were extracted with MIGEC and MiXCR, with at least two reads per UMI required. Each library averaged 40,000 +/- 10,000 functional in-frame TRB CDR3 nucleotide clonotypes without stop codons. After each sample was downsampled to 5000 UMI-labeled TRB molecules, VDJtools was used to calculate diversity metrics such as normalized Shannon-Wiener and Chao1. VDJtools was used to calculate clonotype-size-weighted physicochemical properties of the central five CDR3 residues, namely interaction energy, strength, volume and Kidera factor 4. After the reads were reprocessed by TCRdb, one entry was made per CDR3 protein sequence, with no DNA. These V and J calls rely on TCRdb rather than the paper's analysis. The record for this sample contains some 120,000 distinct CDR3 sequences. The ten most abundant clones make up under 0.75% of the sample.

This receptor was identified in a human donor in good health. Some clones in this sample may be carry-over from other donors' samples. Rearrangement joined TRBV6-2 or TRBV6-3 to TRBJ2-3; the D gene TCRdb calls, TRBD2, cannot be checked with no DNA. Source material: naive CXCR3+ CD8+ T cells from blood. The cell subset or site label for this specimen denotes: CD45RO-CCR7+CD27+CD95- naive CD8+ T cells expressing CXCR3 (TNR3+). Here the CDR3 is given as CASSFLLILTSGDTDTQYF.